The 17 T cell receptor beta chains given below trace back to one sample, sequenced in a study of cytomegalovirus exposure and HLA in healthy donors. Both 60 Vbeta primers and 13 Jbeta primers went into the PCR. Sequenced by immunoSEQ multiplex PCR; TCRdb stores in-frame clones only, minus some. The profile shows under 200,000 clones, over 75% of them singletons. Source material: PBMCs. The receptors originated from a woman between 45 and 65 years old in good health and CMV-seronegative.

This chain joins TRBV28 and TRBJ2-5, with a weak D call TRBD1 (6 bases). The last part of the DNA fits TRBJ2-7 better; the J call may be wrong. This CDR3 comprises 15 residues. Germline-derived CDR1 and CDR2 are MDHEN and SYDVKM. The CDR3 coding sequence is TGTGCCAGCAGTCTTCTCGGGACAAACACCTACGAGCAGTACTTC. Amino acid sequence: CASSLLGTNTYEQYF.

The chain employs TRBV28 and TRBJ1-2; D is perhaps TRBD1 (5 bases). Germline V gene lookup returns CDR1 MDHEN and CDR2 SYDVKM. Trimming shortened V by 2 bases and J by 6 bases, and 19 bases separated the two germline ends. CDR3 length: 16 amino acids. CDR3 bases: TGTGCCAGCAGTTTAAGGGGCTACGGTCCTCGGCATGGCTACACCTTC. This sequence encodes CASSLRGYGPRHGYTF.

The V and J genes are TRBV5-1 and TRBJ2-3; D gene ambiguous. This CDR3 is built from 14 residues. CDR1 is SGHRS, CDR2 YFSETQ, per germline. Trimming removed 1 base from V and 6 bases from J, with 12 bases in between. This CDR3 reads CASSLYLREDTQYF. The CDR3 nucleotides are TGCGCCAGCAGCTTGTATCTTCGAGAGGATACGCAGTATTTT.

This chain links TRBV4-1 with TRBJ2-1; TRBD1 is a possible D gene (6 bases). Trimming removed 3 bases at V and 0 bases at J, with 6 bases between. Germline V CDR1 and CDR2: MGHRA, YSYEKL. The CDR3 is 14 amino acids. This CDR3 is CASSQDSSYNEQFF. CDR3 nucleotides: TGCGCCAGCAGCCAGGACAGCTCCTACAATGAGCAGTTCTTC.

V is TRBV30 and J is TRBJ1-4; D gene unclear. V lost 3 bases and J lost 4, with 9 bases in between. CDR3 length: 13 residues. The germline gives CDR1 GTSNPN, CDR2 SVGIG (reference sequence). The CDR3 region has the DNA TGTGCCTGGAGGCATGGCTTTAATGAAAAACTGTTTTTT. Residues: CAWRHGFNEKLFF.

In DNA, the CDR3 is TGTGCCAGTGGCCGACAGCAAGAGACCCAGTACTTC. Translated, it gives CASGRQQETQYF. This sequence joins TRBV19 and TRBJ2-5; TRBD1 might be the D (5 bases). Trimming cost V 8 bases and J 2 bases, with 9 bases left between them. The CDR3 spans 12 residues. Looked up from germline, CDR1 is LNHDA and CDR2 is SQIVND (reference sequence).

V usage is TRBV29-1 and J usage is TRBJ1-2; 10 nucleotides agree with TRBD1. Looked up from germline, CDR1 is SQVTM and CDR2 is ANQGSEA. Losses at the gene ends were 6 bases for V and 7 bases for J; bases not matched to a gene: 5. The CDR3 covers 12 residues. The CDR3 loop is CSVRTGGFGYTF. DNA for the CDR3: TGCAGCGTCCGGACAGGGGGTTTTGGCTACACCTTC.

This clone has more than one count but fewer than ten. The chain has TRBV5-4 and TRBJ2-2; D not certain. The CDR3 runs to 17 residues. V dropped 4 bases and J dropped 0 bases, with 16 bases sitting between them. CDR1 and CDR2 from the germline V gene are SGHNT and YYREEE (reference sequence). The CDR3 sequence is CASSPYSRRANTGELFF. The CDR3 DNA follows: TGTGCCAGCAGCCCCTATAGCCGCAGAGCGAACACCGGGGAGCTGTTTTTT. Full variable domain (rest looked up from reference TRBV5-4 and TRBJ2-2): ETGVTQSPTHLIKTRGQQVTLRCSSQSGHNTVSWYQQALGQGPQFIFQYYREEENGRGNFPPRFSGLQFPNYSSELNVNALELDDSALYLCASSPYSRRANTGELFFGEGSRLTVL.

The chain recombines TRBV7-2 with TRBJ2-1; TRBD1 aligns across 9 bases. Germline loops: CDR1 SGHTA, CDR2 FQGNSA. The ends lost 4 bases at V and 9 bases at J; junction bases unmatched: 4. The CDR3 runs to 13 residues. CDR3 bases: TGTGCCAGCAGCTCACAGGGGGCCGGTGAGCAGTTCTTC. It encodes CASSSQGAGEQFF.

V and J are TRBV9 and TRBJ2-7, with 8 bases lining up with TRBD2. The trim removed 7 bases at V and 1 base at J, leaving 13 bases unmatched. Germline lookup yields CDR1 SGDLS and CDR2 YYNGEE. The CDR3 is 16 amino acids. CDR3 nucleotide sequence: TGTGCCAGCGACGGGCCCCGGGAGGGCGAGTCCTACGAGCAGTACTTC. The encoded protein is CASDGPREGESYEQYF.

J is TRBJ2-2 and V is TRBV6-5, with 11 bases fitting TRBD1. From germline, CDR1 is MNHEY and CDR2 SVGAGI. CDR3 length: 15 residues. The trim removed 6 bases at V and 6 bases at J, leaving 6 bases unmatched. The CDR3 DNA reads TGTGCCAGCAGAACGGGACAGGGGGACCCCGGGGAGCTGTTTTTT. As protein: CASRTGQGDPGELFF.

This clone came up once. This chain connects TRBV21-1 to TRBJ2-2; TRBD1, as called in the table, went unchecked against the DNA. TRBV21-1 is shown as a pseudogene. The CDR3 has 17 amino acids. The CDR3 reads CASSKVSRGWNTGELFF. The CDR3 DNA reads TGTGCCAGCAGCAAAGTATCCAGGGGGTGGAACACCGGGGAGCTGTTTTTT.

The chain joins TRBV9 to TRBJ2-1; 10 nucleotides agree with TRBD1. CDR3 size: 15 residues. CDR1 and CDR2 from the germline V gene are SGDLS and YYNGEE. Losses at the gene ends were 6 bases for V and 7 bases for J; bases not matched to a gene: 10. CDR3 nucleotide sequence: TGTGCCAGCACCAGTAGGGGGACAGGGGAAAATGAGCAGTTCTTC. This sequence encodes CASTSRGTGENEQFF.

The chain combines TRBV30 with TRBJ1-2; 8 bases agree with TRBD1. Losses at the gene ends were 1 base for V and 4 bases for J; bases not matched to a gene: 5. Germline V CDR1 and CDR2: GTSNPN, SVGIG (reference sequence). The CDR3 sequence is 14 residues long. The CDR3 DNA reads TGTGCCTGGAGTGGAAAGGACAGGGTCTATGGCTACACCTTC. This codes for CAWSGKDRVYGYTF.

This sequence joins TRBV4-3 and TRBJ1-1; the match to TRBD1 covers 7 bases. Germline V lookup: CDR1 LGHNA, CDR2 YSLEER. V gave up 5 bases and J gave up 8 bases; unmatched junction bases: 11. This CDR3 has 14 residues. CDR3 sequence reads: CASSGSLGGREAFF. CDR3 bases: TGCGCCAGCAGCGGCAGCTTAGGGGGCCGAGAAGCTTTCTTT.

V is TRBV9 and J is TRBJ1-1; 8 bases are shared with TRBD1. Per germline, CDR1 SGDLS and CDR2 YYNGEE. The CDR3 has 15 residues. V shed 0 bases, J shed 4 bases, and the junction held 5 bases outside the gene matches. In DNA, the CDR3 is TGTGCCAGCAGCGTAGACCCGGGACAGGTCACTGAAGCTTTCTTT. Its translation: CASSVDPGQVTEAFF.

The J gene is TRBJ2-4, the V gene TRBV6-9; 14 bases match TRBD2. V shed 5 bases, J shed 0 bases, and the junction held 9 bases outside the gene matches. The CDR3 is 19 residues long. In germline, CDR1 is MNHGY, CDR2 SVAAGI. The CDR3 is CASSPGTSGRELAKNIQYF. CDR3 DNA: TGTGCCAGCAGTCCCGGGACTAGCGGGAGAGAACTAGCCAAAAACATTCAGTACTTC.